The 2 T cell receptor beta chains below all came from one sample that was sequenced in a study of CD8+CD57+ T cells in acquired aplastic anemia. TCR beta VDJ combinations and CDR3 sequences were profiled from genomic DNA. TCRdb recomputed calls from the reads with MiXCR, one row per CDR3 protein. The table shows some 200,000 distinct CDR3 sequences, with around 47% occurring only once. Patients included in sequencing had previously demonstrated CD8+CD57+ cell expansion by flow cytometry. The sample taken for sequencing was sorted CD4+, CD8+, or CD8+CD57+ T cells (not recorded which) from PBMCs. These receptors were taken from a human donor with aplastic anemia.

In its sample, this clonotype was seen a few times. CDR3 region: CASSHPGLGLTWEQYF. CDR3 coding DNA: TGTGCCAGCAGCCACCCTGGACTGGGTTTGACTTGGGAGCAGTACTTC. The chain uses TRBV3-1 and TRBJ2-7, with D possibly TRBD2 on 5 matching bases. V lost 3 bases and J 7 bases, leaving 22 bases between the germline ends. Germline lookup yields CDR1 LGHDT and CDR2 YNNKEL (reference sequence). The CDR3 has 16 amino acids.

V and J are TRBV7-2 and TRBJ2-2, with D tentatively TRBD1 (6 bases). Germline CDR1 is SGHTA and CDR2 is FQGNSA. Trimming removed 5 bases at V and 6 bases at J, with 10 bases between. The CDR3 runs 13 residues. The CDR3 DNA sequence: TGTGCCAGCAGCCTCCAGGGGTCCGGGGAGCTGTTTTTT. Its protein is CASSLQGSGELFF.